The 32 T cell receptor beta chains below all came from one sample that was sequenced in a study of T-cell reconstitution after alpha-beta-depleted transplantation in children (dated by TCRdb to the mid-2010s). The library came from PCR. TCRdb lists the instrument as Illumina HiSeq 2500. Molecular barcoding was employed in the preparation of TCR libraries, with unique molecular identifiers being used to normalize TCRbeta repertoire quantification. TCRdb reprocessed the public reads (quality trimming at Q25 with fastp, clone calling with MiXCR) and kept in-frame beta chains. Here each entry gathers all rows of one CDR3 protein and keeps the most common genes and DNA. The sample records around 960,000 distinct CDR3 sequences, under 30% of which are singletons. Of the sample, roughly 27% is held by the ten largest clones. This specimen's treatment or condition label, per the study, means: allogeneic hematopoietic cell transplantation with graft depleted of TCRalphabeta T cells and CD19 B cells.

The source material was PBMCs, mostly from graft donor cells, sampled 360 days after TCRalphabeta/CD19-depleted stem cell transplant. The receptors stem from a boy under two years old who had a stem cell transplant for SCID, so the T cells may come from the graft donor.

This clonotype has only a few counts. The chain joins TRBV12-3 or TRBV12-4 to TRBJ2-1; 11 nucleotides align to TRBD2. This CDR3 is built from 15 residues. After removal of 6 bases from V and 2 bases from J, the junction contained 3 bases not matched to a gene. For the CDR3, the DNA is TGTGCCAGCAGACTACTAGCGGGGGCCTACAATGAGCAGTTCTTC. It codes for CASRLLAGAYNEQFF.

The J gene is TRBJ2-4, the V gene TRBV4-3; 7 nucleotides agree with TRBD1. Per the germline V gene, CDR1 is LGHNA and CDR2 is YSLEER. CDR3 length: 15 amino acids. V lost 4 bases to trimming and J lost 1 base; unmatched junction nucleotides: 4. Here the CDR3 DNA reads TGCGCCAGCAGCCTCCGGGACAGCGCCAAAAACATTCAGTACTTC. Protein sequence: CASSLRDSAKNIQYF.

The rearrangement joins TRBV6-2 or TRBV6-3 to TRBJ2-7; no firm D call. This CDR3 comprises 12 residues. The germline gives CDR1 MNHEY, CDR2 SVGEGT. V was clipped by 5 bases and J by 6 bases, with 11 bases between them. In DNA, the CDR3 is TGTGCCAGCAGTACGGATTTCCCCGAGCAGTACTTC. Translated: CASSTDFPEQYF.

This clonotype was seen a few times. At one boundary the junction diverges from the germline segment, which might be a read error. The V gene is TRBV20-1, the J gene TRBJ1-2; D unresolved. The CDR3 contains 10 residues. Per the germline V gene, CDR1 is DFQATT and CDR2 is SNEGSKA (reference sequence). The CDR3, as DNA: TGCAGTGCTAGGTTCCACACAGCCTTCTTC. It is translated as CSARFHTAFF.

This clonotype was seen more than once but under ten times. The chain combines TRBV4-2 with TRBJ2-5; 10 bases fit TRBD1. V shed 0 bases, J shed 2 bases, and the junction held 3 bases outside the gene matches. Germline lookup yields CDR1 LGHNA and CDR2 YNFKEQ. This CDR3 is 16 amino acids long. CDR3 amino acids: CASSQEPDRGQETQYF. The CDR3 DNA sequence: TGTGCCAGCAGCCAAGAACCGGACAGGGGGCAAGAGACCCAGTACTTC.

CDR3 sequence: CASSSSRERGKNIQYF. DNA for the CDR3: TGTGCCAGCAGTTCCTCCAGGGAGCGGGGCAAAAACATTCAGTACTTC. The J gene is TRBJ2-4, the V gene TRBV6-5; TRBD2 aligns across 7 bases. From germline, CDR1 is MNHEY and CDR2 SVGAGI. The CDR3 extends over 16 amino acids. The trim removed 4 bases at V and 3 bases at J, leaving 9 bases unmatched.

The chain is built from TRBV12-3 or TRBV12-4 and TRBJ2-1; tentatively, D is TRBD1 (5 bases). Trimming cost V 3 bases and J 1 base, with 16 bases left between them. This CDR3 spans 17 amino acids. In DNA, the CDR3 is TGTGCCAGCAGTTTCCATACAGGTTTTCTATCCTACAATGAGCAGTTCTTC. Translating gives CASSFHTGFLSYNEQFF.

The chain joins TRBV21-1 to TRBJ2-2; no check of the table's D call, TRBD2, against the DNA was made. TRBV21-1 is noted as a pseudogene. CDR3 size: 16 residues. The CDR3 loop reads CASTWRGARCTGELFF. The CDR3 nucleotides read TGTGCCAGCACCTGGCGGGGGGCGCGATGCACCGGGGAGCTGTTTTTT.

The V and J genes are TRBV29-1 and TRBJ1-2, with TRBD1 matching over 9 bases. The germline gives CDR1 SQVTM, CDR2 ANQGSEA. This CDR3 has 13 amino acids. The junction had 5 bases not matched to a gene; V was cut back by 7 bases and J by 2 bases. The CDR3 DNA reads TGCAGCGCCAAGGACAGGGGAAACTATGGCTACACCTTC. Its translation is CSAKDRGNYGYTF.

CDR3 in DNA: TGTGCCAGCAGCGTAGGCCCCTTTGGGGGGGGAGAGACCCAGTACTTC. It yields the protein CASSVGPFGGGETQYF. V gene TRBV9 combines with J gene TRBJ2-5, with 7 bases lining up with TRBD2. J lost 4 bases, V lost 0 bases, and 9 bases had no gene match. The CDR3 sequence is 16 residues long. CDR1 is SGDLS and CDR2 is YYNGEE in the germline V gene.

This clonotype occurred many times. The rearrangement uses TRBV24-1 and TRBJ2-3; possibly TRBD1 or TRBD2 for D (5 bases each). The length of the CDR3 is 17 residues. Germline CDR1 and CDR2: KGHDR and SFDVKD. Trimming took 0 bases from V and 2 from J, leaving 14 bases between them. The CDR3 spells CATSDLVRGGYTDTQYF. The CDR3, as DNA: TGTGCCACCAGTGATTTGGTTCGTGGGGGTTACACAGATACGCAGTATTTT.

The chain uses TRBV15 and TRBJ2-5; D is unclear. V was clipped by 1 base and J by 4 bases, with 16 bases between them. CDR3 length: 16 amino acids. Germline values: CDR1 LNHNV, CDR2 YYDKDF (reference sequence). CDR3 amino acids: CATSRGVGRLRETQYF. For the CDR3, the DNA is TGTGCCACCAGCAGAGGGGTGGGCCGTTTGCGAGAGACCCAGTACTTC. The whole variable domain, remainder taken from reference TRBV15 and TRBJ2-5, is DAMVIQNPRYQVTQFGKPVTLSCSQTLNHNVMYWYQQKSSQAPKLLFHYYDKDFNNEADTPDNFQSRRPNTSFCFLDIRSPGLGDTAMYLCATSRGVGRLRETQYFGPGTRLLVL.

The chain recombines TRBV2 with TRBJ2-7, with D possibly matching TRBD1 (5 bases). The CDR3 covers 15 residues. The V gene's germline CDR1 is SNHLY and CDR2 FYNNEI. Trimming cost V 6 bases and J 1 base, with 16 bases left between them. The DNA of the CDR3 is TGTGCCAGCAGCCCCCAGGGAAGGGATTCCTACGAGCAGTACTTC. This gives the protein CASSPQGRDSYEQYF.

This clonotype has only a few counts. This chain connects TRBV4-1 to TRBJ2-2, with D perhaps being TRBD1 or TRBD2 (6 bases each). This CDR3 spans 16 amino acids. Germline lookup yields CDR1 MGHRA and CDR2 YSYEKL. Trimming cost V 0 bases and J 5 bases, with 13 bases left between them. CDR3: CASSQDGGGQTGELFF. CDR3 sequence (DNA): TGCGCCAGCAGCCAAGATGGGGGAGGACAGACCGGGGAGCTGTTTTTT.

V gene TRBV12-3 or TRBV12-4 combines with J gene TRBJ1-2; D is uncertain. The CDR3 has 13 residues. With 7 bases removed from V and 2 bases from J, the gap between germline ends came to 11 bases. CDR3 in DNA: TGTGCCAGCACCCCCAATGCCAACTATGGCTACACCTTC. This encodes CASTPNANYGYTF.

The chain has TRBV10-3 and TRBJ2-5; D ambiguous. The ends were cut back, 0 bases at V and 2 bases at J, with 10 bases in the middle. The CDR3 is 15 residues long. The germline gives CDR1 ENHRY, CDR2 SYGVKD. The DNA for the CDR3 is TGTGCCATCAGTGAGTCAGGGTGGGGTCAAGAGACCCAGTACTTC. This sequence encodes CAISESGWGQETQYF.

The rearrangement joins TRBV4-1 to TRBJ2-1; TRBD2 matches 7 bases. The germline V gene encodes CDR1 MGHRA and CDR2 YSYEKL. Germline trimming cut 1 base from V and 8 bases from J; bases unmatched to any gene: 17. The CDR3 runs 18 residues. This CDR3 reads CASSQGFIRGAGRDEQFF. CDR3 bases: TGCGCCAGCAGCCAAGGGTTTATACGGGGAGCGGGGCGGGATGAGCAGTTCTTC.

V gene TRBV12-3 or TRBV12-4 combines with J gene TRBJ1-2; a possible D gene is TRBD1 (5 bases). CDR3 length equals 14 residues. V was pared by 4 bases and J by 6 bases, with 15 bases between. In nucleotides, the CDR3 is TGTGCCAGCAGTTATGGGACCTTGAGTGATGGCTACACCTTC. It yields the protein CASSYGTLSDGYTF.

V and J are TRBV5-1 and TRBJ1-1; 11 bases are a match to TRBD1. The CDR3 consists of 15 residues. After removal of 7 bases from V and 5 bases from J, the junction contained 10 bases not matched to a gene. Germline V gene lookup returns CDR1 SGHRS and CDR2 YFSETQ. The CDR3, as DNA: TGCGCCAGCGCCCGGACAGGGGGCGTAAGGACTGAAGCTTTCTTT. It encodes CASARTGGVRTEAFF.

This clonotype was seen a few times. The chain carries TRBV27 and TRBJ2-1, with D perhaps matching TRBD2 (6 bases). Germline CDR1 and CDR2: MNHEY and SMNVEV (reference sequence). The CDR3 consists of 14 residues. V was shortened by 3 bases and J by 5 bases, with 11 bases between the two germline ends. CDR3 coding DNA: TGTGCCAGCAGTTTTCGGGGGTCCCACAATGAGCAGTTCTTC. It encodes CASSFRGSHNEQFF.

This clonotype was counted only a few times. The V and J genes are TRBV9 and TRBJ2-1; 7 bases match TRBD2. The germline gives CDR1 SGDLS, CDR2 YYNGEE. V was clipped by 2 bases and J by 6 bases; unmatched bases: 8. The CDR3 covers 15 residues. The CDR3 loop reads CASSVIGGSGNEQFF. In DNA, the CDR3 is TGTGCCAGCAGCGTGATCGGGGGGTCGGGCAATGAGCAGTTCTTC.

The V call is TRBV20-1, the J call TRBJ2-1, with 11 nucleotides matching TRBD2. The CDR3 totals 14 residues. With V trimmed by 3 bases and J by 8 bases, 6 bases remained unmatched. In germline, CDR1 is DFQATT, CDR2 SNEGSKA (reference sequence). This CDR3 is CSARVAGGYDEQFF. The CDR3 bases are TGCAGTGCTAGGGTAGCGGGGGGGTATGATGAGCAGTTCTTC.

In nucleotides, the CDR3 is TGCAGTGCTCGCCCTTCGGCGACAGATACGCAGTATTTT. Translated: CSARPSATDTQYF. The chain combines TRBV20-1 with TRBJ2-3; the D is unclear. The CDR3 covers 13 residues. V was shortened by 5 bases and J by 3 bases, with 12 bases between the two germline ends. Germline V CDR1 and CDR2: DFQATT, SNEGSKA (reference sequence).

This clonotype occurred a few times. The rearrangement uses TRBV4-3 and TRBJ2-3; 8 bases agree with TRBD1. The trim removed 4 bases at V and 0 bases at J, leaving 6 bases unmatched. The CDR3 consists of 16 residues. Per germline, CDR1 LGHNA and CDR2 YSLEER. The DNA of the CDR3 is TGCGCCAGCAGCCCTTATCGACAGGGGAGCACAGATACGCAGTATTTT. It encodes CASSPYRQGSTDTQYF.

In DNA, the CDR3 is TGCAGTGCCATCCGACAGAGCATGAACACTGAAGCTTTCTTT. It translates to CSAIRQSMNTEAFF. The chain combines TRBV20-1 with TRBJ1-1, with D perhaps matching TRBD1 (5 bases). Germline CDR1 is DFQATT and CDR2 is SNEGSKA (reference sequence). The CDR3 runs 14 residues. Trimming pared 6 bases from V and 0 bases from J, leaving 14 bases between.

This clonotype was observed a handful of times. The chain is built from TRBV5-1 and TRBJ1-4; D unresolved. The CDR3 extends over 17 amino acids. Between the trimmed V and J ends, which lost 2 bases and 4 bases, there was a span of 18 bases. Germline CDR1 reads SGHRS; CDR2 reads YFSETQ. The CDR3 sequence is CASSFRLVRGNNEKLFF. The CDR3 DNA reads TGCGCCAGCAGCTTCAGGCTAGTACGCGGAAATAATGAAAAACTGTTTTTT.

Here the CDR3 reads CASRELKGAKNTEAFF. CDR3 bases: TGCGCCAGCCGAGAACTGAAGGGGGCGAAGAACACTGAAGCTTTCTTT. This chain links TRBV5-1 with TRBJ1-1; TRBD1 agrees at 7 bases. With 7 bases clipped from V and 1 base from J, the junction kept 13 bases outside the gene matches. CDR1 SGHRS and CDR2 YFSETQ come from the germline V gene. CDR3 length: 16 amino acids.

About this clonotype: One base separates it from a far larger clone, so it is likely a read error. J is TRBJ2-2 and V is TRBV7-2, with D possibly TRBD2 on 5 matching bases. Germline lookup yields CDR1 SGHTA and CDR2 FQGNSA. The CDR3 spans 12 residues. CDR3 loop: CASSLGAGELSF. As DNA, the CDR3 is TGTGCCAGCAGCTTAGGTGCCGGGGAGCTGTCTTTT.

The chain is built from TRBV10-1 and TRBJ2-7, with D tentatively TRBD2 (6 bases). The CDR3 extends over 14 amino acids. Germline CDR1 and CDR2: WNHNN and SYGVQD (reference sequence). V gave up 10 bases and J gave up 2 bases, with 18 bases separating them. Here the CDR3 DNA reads TGCGCCACCCCGGACCACCCTAGCGCCTACGAGCAGTACTTC. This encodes CATPDHPSAYEQYF.

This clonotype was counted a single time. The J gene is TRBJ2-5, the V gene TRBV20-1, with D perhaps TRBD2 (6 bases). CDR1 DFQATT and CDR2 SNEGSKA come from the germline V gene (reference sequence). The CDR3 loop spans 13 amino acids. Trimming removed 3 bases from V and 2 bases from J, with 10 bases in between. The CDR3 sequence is CSASGDWQETQYF. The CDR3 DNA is TGCAGTGCTAGCGGGGACTGGCAAGAGACCCAGTACTTC.

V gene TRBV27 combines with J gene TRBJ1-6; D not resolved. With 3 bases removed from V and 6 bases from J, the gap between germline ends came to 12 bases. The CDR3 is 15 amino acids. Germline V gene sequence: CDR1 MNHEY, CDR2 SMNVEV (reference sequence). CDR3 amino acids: CASSLWRRSNSPLHF. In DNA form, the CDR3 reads TGTGCCAGCAGTTTGTGGAGGCGCAGTAATTCACCCCTCCACTTT.

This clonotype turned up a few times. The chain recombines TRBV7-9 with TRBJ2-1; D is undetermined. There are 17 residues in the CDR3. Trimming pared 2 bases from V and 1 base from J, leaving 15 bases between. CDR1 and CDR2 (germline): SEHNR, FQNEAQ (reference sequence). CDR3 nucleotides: TGTGCCAGCAGCTTAACGTTGGCCTTCCCGTCCTACAATGAGCAGTTCTTC. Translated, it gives CASSLTLAFPSYNEQFF.